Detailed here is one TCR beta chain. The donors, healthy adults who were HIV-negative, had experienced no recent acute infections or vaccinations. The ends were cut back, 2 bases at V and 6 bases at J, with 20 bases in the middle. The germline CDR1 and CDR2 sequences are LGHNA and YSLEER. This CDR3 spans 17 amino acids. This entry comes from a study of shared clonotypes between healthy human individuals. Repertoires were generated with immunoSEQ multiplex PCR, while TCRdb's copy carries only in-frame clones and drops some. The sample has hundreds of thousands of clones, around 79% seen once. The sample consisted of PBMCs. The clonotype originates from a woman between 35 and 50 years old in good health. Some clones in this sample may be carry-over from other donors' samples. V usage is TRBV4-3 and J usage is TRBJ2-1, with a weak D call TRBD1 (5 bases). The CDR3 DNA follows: TGCGCCAGCAGCCAATGGTTGGGGCCACTTGAAGGCAATGAGCAGTTCTTC. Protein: CASSQWLGPLEGNEQFF.